This TCR beta chain stems from a study of control samples from healthy donors and cancer patients. The repertoire was sequenced with immunoSEQ multiplex PCR; TCRdb's copy has only in-frame clones and lacks some. The sample lists about 55,000 clones, around 96% seen once, with around 1.9% in the top ten. The V end was cut by 8 bases, the J end by 4 bases, with 17 bases between. The CDR3 length is 15 residues. CDR1 and CDR2 from the germline V gene are MDHEN and SYDVKM. The chain is built from TRBV28 and TRBJ1-4; D uncertain. The material sequenced was blood. The sequence was collected from a woman aged 25 to 39 in good health. The CDR3 DNA reads as TGTGCCAGCTCTCGGGGAGGGAGGAGTAATGAAAAACTGTTTTTT. This encodes CASSRGGRSNEKLFF.